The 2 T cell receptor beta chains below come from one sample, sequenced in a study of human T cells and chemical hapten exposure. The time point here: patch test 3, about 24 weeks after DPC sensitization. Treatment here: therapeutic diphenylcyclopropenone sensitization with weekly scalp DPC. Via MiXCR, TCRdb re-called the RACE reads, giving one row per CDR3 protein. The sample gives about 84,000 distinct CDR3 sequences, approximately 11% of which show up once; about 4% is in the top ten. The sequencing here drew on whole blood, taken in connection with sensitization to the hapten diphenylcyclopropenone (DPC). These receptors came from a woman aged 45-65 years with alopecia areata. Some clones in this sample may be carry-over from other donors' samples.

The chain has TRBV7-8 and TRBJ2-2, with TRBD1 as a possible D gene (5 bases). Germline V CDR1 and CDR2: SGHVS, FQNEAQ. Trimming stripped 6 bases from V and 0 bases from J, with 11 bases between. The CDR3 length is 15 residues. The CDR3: CASRKTDPNTGELFF. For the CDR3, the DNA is TGTGCCAGCAGGAAGACAGACCCGAACACCGGGGAGCTGTTTTTT.

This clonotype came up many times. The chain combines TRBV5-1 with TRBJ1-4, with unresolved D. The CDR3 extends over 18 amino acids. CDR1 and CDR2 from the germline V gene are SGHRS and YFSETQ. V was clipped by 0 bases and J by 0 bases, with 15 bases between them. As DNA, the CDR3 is TGCGCCAGCAGCTTGGTCGGCCTTGCGGCGGCAACTAATGAAAAACTGTTTTTT. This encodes CASSLVGLAAATNEKLFF.